The rows below give T cell receptor beta chains drawn from one sample of a study of blood T cell repertoires in COVID-19. Clones were read by immunoSEQ multiplex PCR, and TCRdb kept only the in-frame ones, dropping some. The sample lists some 400,000 clones, roughly 90% occurring once. The sample taken for sequencing was PBMCs or T cells enriched from blood (not recorded which). All receptors come from a woman in her 30s who had recovered from COVID-19. The CDR3 runs from the conserved cysteine through the conserved F or W. D genes are given only for firm matches. The listing skips clone size in some rows; elsewhere it reads once, few, many or a size class.

D gene | clone size | J gene | V gene | CDR3 DNA | CDR3 protein
- | - | TRBJ2-7 | TRBV28 | TGTGCCAGCAGTTTCCCCTCCGGGACTGACTCCTACGAGCAGTACTTC | CASSFPSGTDSYEQYF
TRBD1 | few | TRBJ2-7 | TRBV18 | TGTGCCAGCTCACCCCTCGGGACAGCCCACTACGAGCAGTACTTC | CASSPLGTAHYEQYF
TRBD2 | - | TRBJ2-7 | TRBV6-1 | TGTGCCAGCAGTGCGCATGGACTAGCGGGAGGAAGATACGAGCAGTACTTC | CASSAHGLAGGRYEQYF
TRBD1 | - | TRBJ1-6 | TRBV7-9 | TGTGCCAGCAGTTCCAGGGGGACCTCCTATAATTCACCCCTCCACTTT | CASSSRGTSYNSPLHF
TRBD1 | - | TRBJ1-4 | TRBV14 | TGTGCCAGCAGCCGGACAGGGTCAACTAATGAAAAACTGTTTTTT | CASSRTGSTNEKLFF
TRBD1 | - | TRBJ1-4 | TRBV7-9 | TGTGCCAGCAGGGCGGGACAGGGGACCACTAATGAAAAACTGTTTTTT | CASRAGQGTTNEKLFF
- | once | TRBJ1-1 | TRBV11-2 | TGTGCCAGCAGCTTAGATGGGGGGAGGGCTTTCTTT | CASSLDGGRAFF
- | - | TRBJ1-1 | TRBV9 | TGTGCCAGCAGCGGGGTCCGGGGGACTGAAGCTTTCTTT | CASSGVRGTEAFF
TRBD1 | once | TRBJ2-1 | TRBV5-4 | TGTGCCAGCAGCTTCGTACAGGGGGGAGGTGAGCAGTTCTTC | CASSFVQGGGEQFF
- | - | TRBJ2-7 | TRBV5-1 | TGCGCCAGCAGCTTGGGGCAAACCGAGCAGTACTTC | CASSLGQTEQYF
- | - | TRBJ2-5 | TRBV6-2/TRBV6-3 | TGTGCCAGCAGTTACTCGGGTGTGGAGCACCTCCAAGAGACCCAGTACTTC | CASSYSGVEHLQETQYF
- | - | TRBJ1-6 | TRBV28 | TGTGCTACGACAGCATATAATTCACCCCTCCACTTT | CATTAYNSPLHF
- | - | TRBJ2-3 | TRBV20-1 | TGCAGTGCGAGTGGACAGAGAGCCACAGATACGCAGTATTTT | CSASGQRATDTQYF
TRBD1 | once | TRBJ1-6 | TRBV30 | TGTGCCTGGCGACAGGGACCAATCCCCTATAATTCACCCCTCCACTTT | CAWRQGPIPYNSPLHF
- | - | TRBJ1-2 | TRBV5-1 | TGCGCCAGCCGGATTACAGGGCGCACCTATGGCTACACCTTC | CASRITGRTYGYTF
TRBD1 | - | TRBJ1-6 | TRBV6-2/TRBV6-3 | TGTGCCAGCAGTTCGGACAGGGTGTCTTCACCCCTCCACTTT | CASSSDRVSSPLHF
- | - | TRBJ1-2 | TRBV5-1 | TGCGCCAGCAGCTTGGACAGCGGGTATGGCTACACCTTC | CASSLDSGYGYTF
TRBD2 | - | TRBJ2-1 | TRBV29-1 | TGCAGCGCCACTAAAGCGGGAGGGCTCACCTACAATGAGCAGTTCTTC | CSATKAGGLTYNEQFF
- | - | TRBJ1-4 | TRBV9 | TGTGCCAGCAGCTCAAAACGGGGAACTCGGGAAAAACTGTTTTTT | CASSSKRGTREKLFF
- | - | TRBJ1-1 | TRBV9 | TGTGCCAGCAGCCCGACCGAGACGGGAGCTTTCTTT | CASSPTETGAFF
- | - | TRBJ2-1 | TRBV25-1 | TGTGCCAGCAGTCGAGGACTGTCCTCCTACAATGAGCAGTTCTTC | CASSRGLSSYNEQFF
TRBD1 | once | TRBJ1-6 | TRBV10-3 | TGTGCCATCAGTCCGGGACAGGAGGGTTCACCCCTCCACTTT | CAISPGQEGSPLHF
- | - | TRBJ1-5 | TRBV4-3 | TGCGCCAGCAGCCAAGAGTTACTTAGCAATCAGCCCCAGCATTTT | CASSQELLSNQPQHF
- | - | TRBJ2-7 | TRBV5-1 | TGCGCCAGCAGCTCCGGTCTACTGGGAGTCGAGCAGTACTTC | CASSSGLLGVEQYF
- | - | TRBJ1-1 | TRBV10-3 | TGTGCCATCAGTGAGTCGAATCGCAGGGAAGCTTTCTTT | CAISESNRREAFF
- | - | TRBJ2-5 | TRBV12-3/TRBV12-4 | TGTGCCAGCAGTTTGGGGCAGAGAGAGACCCAGTACTTC | CASSLGQRETQYF
- | - | TRBJ1-5 | TRBV7-2 | TGTGCCAGCAGCCGCGGGGGGGAGCCCAATCAGCCCCAGCATTTT | CASSRGGEPNQPQHF
- | - | TRBJ1-2 | TRBV28 | TGTGCCAGCAGAAAGGTAAAGGCGCGGGACTATGGCTACACCTTC | CASRKVKARDYGYTF
- | few | TRBJ1-3 | TRBV6-2/TRBV6-3 | TGTGCCAGCAGTCGTGGGGCTCCTACCGGAAACACCATATATTTT | CASSRGAPTGNTIYF
- | - | TRBJ2-1 | TRBV27 | TGTGCCAGCCGCGCGGCAGGGGACCCCTACAATGAGCAGTTCTTC | CASRAAGDPYNEQFF
- | - | TRBJ2-3 | TRBV11-2 | TGTGCCAGCAGCTCGGGGGTTAGACTCACAGATACGCAGTATTTT | CASSSGVRLTDTQYF
- | - | TRBJ1-1 | TRBV30 | TGTGCCTGGAGACCCCAGGGAACGACTGAAGCTTTCTTT | CAWRPQGTTEAFF
- | - | TRBJ2-1 | TRBV6-6 | TGTGCCAGCAGCTCACACGATGAGCAGTTCTTC | CASSSHDEQFF
- | - | TRBJ1-2 | TRBV30 | TGTGCCTGGAGTGTAGGCCCGGCAGGTGGCTACACCTTC | CAWSVGPAGGYTF
TRBD1 | - | TRBJ2-4 | TRBV19 | TGTGCCAGTAGTATAGCCGGGACAGGGGGCAAAAACATTCAGTACTTC | CASSIAGTGGKNIQYF
- | - | TRBJ1-5 | TRBV29-1 | TGCAGCGTCAGTTTCGATGGAGGCCAGCATTTT | CSVSFDGGQHF
TRBD2 | once | TRBJ2-3 | TRBV3-1/TRBV3-2 | TGTGCCAGCAGCCAAGCTCTAGCGGTAAGCACAGATACGCAGTATTTT | CASSQALAVSTDTQYF
TRBD2 | - | TRBJ2-7 | TRBV27 | TGTGCCAGCAGTTTTACTAGCGGAACCTACGAGCAGTACTTC | CASSFTSGTYEQYF
- | - | TRBJ2-7 | TRBV5-1 | TGCGCCAGCAGTTCTGACAGCTACGAGCAGTACTTC | CASSSDSYEQYF
TRBD1 | - | TRBJ1-1 | TRBV7-2 | TGTGCCAGCAGCCCTTACAGGGGGTATAACACTGAAGCTTTCTTT | CASSPYRGYNTEAFF
- | - | TRBJ1-5 | TRBV7-9 | TGTGCCAGCAGCTCGGGGGTTTATCAGCCCCAGCATTTT | CASSSGVYQPQHF
TRBD1 | - | TRBJ1-1 | TRBV20-1 | TGCAGTGCTAGTCGGGGCAGGGGGCTCGTCATGAACACTGAAGCTTTCTTT | CSASRGRGLVMNTEAFF
TRBD2 | - | TRBJ2-1 | TRBV30 | TGTGCCTGGAGACTCTTCGGGGGGTTGGAGCAGTTCTTC | CAWRLFGGLEQFF
TRBD1 | - | TRBJ1-2 | TRBV6-5 | TGTGCCAGCAGGAAGGGACAGCTCCTAGGTTACACCTTC | CASRKGQLLGYTF
TRBD1 | - | TRBJ2-7 | TRBV7-9 | TGTGCCAGCAGCCCCTGGGACAGCCCCTACGAGCAGTACTTC | CASSPWDSPYEQYF
- | - | TRBJ2-2 | TRBV3-1/TRBV3-2 | TGTGCCAGCAGCCAAGTCCTTGAGTCCGGGGAGCTGTTTTTT | CASSQVLESGELFF
- | - | TRBJ2-2 | TRBV29-1 | TGCAGCGTTTCCAAAACAGGGAACACCGGGGAGCTGTTTTTT | CSVSKTGNTGELFF
TRBD1 | - | TRBJ1-3 | TRBV27 | TGTGCCAGCAGTTTATCGGGCAGGGGGCACCACCCCTCTGGAAACACCATATATTTT | CASSLSGRGHHPSGNTIYF
- | once | TRBJ2-5 | TRBV15 | TGTGCCACCAGCAGAGGCCAGAGGGAGACCCAGTACTTC | CATSRGQRETQYF
TRBD2 | - | TRBJ2-1 | TRBV12-3/TRBV12-4 | TGTGCCAGCAGTTTAGCGGGAGGGAATGAGCAGTTCTTC | CASSLAGGNEQFF
- | - | TRBJ2-1 | TRBV5-5 | TGTGCCGCAAGCCTAGCGCCCTACAATGAGCAGTTCTTC | CAASLAPYNEQFF
- | - | TRBJ1-1 | TRBV4-1 | TGCGCCAGCAGCCAAGTCCCGGCCCCGGTGGGAGGCACTGAAGCTTTCTTT | CASSQVPAPVGGTEAFF
- | - | TRBJ1-1 | TRBV7-8 | TGTGCCAGCAGCTTAGTATTGACTCAGACAGGTAGAGCTTTCTTT | CASSLVLTQTGRAFF
- | - | TRBJ1-5 | TRBV7-2 | TGTGCCAGCAGCTCCCTTACAGTGTATAGCAATCAGCCCCAGCATTTT | CASSSLTVYSNQPQHF
- | - | TRBJ2-5 | TRBV18 | TGTGCCAGCTCTTCCACCCCGCTCACGTTCCGGGAGACCCAGTACTTC | CASSSTPLTFRETQYF
- | - | TRBJ1-3 | TRBV28 | TGTGCCAGCAGACTACAGGGCGTTGGGAACACCATATATTTT | CASRLQGVGNTIYF
- | - | TRBJ2-5 | TRBV7-9 | TGTGCCAGCAGCTTGACGGGGGAAGAGACCCAGTACTTC | CASSLTGEETQYF
- | - | TRBJ1-1 | TRBV6-1 | TGTGCCAGCAGTGAAGCCACCGGGAAGAACACTGAAGCTTTCTTT | CASSEATGKNTEAFF